This T cell receptor (beta chain) was recorded in a study of cytomegalovirus exposure and HLA in healthy donors. Study in general: Earlier work reported some 110 million unique TCR beta sequences from about 170 million T cells.

With 60 Vbeta and 13 Jbeta primers, the PCR was carried out. Measured with immunoSEQ multiplex PCR; TCRdb has only the in-frame clones, and not every one. This sample contains around 200,000 clones. V was clipped by 2 bases and J by 0 bases; unmatched bases: 3. Germline V lookup: CDR1 KGHSH, CDR2 LQKENI. This CDR3 has 15 amino acids. Sequences were obtained from PBMCs. The sequence was collected from a woman in her thirties in good health and CMV-seropositive. This chain connects TRBV18 to TRBJ1-2, with 7 bases that match TRBD1. CDR3 region: CASSPAGQTNYGYTF. In DNA, the CDR3 is TGTGCCAGCTCACCAGCGGGACAGACTAACTATGGCTACACCTTC.